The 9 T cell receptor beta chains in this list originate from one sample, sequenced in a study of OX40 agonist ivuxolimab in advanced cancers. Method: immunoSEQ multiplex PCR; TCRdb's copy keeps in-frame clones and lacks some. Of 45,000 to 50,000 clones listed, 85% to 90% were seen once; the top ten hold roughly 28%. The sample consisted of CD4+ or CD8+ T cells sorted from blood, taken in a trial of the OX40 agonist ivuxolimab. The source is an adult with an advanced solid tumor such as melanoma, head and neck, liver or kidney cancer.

This chain's CDR3 is CASSGGTGGDEQYF. The CDR3 DNA follows: TGTGCCAGCAGTGGCGGGACAGGGGGGGACGAGCAGTACTTC. The chain links TRBV2 to TRBJ2-7, with 11 bases matching TRBD1. Germline V CDR1 and CDR2: SNHLY, FYNNEI. Trimming took 4 bases from V and 5 from J; bases not matched to a gene: 4. This CDR3 comprises 14 residues.

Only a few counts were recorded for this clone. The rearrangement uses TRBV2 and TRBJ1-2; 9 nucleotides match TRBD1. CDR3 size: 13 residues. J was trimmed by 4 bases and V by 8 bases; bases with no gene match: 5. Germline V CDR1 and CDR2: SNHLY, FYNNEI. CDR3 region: CASRDRAAYGYTF. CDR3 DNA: TGTGCCAGCCGGGACAGGGCGGCCTATGGCTACACCTTC. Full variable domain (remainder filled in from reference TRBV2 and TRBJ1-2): EPEVTQTPSHQVTQMGQEVILRCVPISNHLYFYWYRQILGQKVEFLVSFYNNEISEKSEIFDDQFSVERPDGSNFTLKIRSTKLEDSAMYFCASRDRAAYGYTFGSGTRLTVV.

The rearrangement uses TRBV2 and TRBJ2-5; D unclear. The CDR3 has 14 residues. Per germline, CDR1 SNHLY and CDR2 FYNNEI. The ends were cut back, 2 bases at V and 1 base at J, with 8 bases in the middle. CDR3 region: CASSEWAVQETQYF. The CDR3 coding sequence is TGTGCCAGCAGTGAATGGGCAGTCCAAGAGACCCAGTACTTC.

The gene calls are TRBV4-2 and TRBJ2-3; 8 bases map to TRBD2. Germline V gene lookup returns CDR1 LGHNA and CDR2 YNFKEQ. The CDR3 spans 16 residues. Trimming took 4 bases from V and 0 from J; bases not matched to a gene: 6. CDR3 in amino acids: CASSRQLAASTDTQYF. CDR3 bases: TGTGCCAGCAGCCGACAACTAGCGGCTAGCACAGATACGCAGTATTTT.

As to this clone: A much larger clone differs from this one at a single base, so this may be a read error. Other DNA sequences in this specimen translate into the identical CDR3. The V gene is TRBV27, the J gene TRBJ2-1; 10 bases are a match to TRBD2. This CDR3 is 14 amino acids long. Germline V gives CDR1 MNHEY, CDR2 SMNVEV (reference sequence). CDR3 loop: CASSASGGWYEQFF. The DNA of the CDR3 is TGTGCTAGCAGTGCTAGCGGGGGATGGTATGAGCAGTTCTTC.

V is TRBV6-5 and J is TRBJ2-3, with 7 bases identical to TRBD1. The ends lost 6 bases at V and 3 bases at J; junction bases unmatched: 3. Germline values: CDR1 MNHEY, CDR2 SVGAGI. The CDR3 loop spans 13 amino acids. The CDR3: CASRGQRTDTQYF. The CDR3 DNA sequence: TGTGCCAGCAGGGGACAGCGGACAGATACGCAGTATTTT.

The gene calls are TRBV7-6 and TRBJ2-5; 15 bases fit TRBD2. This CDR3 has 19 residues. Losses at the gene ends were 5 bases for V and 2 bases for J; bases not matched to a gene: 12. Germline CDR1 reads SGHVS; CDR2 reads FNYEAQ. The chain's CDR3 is CASSPPGGLAGGIQETQYF. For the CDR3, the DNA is TGTGCCAGCAGCCCGCCCGGGGGACTAGCGGGGGGAATACAAGAGACCCAGTACTTC. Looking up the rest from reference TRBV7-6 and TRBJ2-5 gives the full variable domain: GAGVSQSPRYKVTKRGQDVALRCDPISGHVSLYWYRQALGQGPEFLTYFNYEAQQDKSGLPNDRFSAERPEGSISTLTIQRTEQRDSAMYRCASSPPGGLAGGIQETQYFGPGTRLLVL.

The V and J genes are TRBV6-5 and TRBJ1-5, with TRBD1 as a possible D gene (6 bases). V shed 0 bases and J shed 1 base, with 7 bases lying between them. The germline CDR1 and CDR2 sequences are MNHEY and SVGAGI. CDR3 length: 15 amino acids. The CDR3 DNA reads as TGTGCCAGCAGTTACTCCCAGGGGAGCAATCAGCCCCAGCATTTT. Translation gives CASSYSQGSNQPQHF.

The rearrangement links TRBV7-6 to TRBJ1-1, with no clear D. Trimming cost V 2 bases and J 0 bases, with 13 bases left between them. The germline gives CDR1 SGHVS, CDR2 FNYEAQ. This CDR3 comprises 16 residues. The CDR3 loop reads CASSLRPFGLNTEAFF. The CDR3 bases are TGTGCCAGCAGCTTACGCCCCTTTGGGCTGAACACTGAAGCTTTCTTT.